The 27 T cell receptor beta chains below were found in one sample sequenced in a study of blood T cell repertoires in COVID-19. Sequencing used immunoSEQ multiplex PCR; TCRdb keeps in-frame clones, though not all of them. The data contain 200,000 to 250,000 clones, about 83% of them seen just once; the ten biggest clones take up approximately 6.6%. The sample was PBMCs or T cells enriched from blood (not recorded which). The source is a woman aged 40 to 50 who had recovered from COVID-19.

The J gene is TRBJ1-1, the V gene TRBV14, with a tentative D call TRBD1 (5 bases). Trimming shortened V by 2 bases and J by 4 bases, and 11 bases separated the two germline ends. The CDR3 has 14 residues. CDR1 is SGHDN and CDR2 is FVKESK in the germline V gene. CDR3 coding DNA: TGTGCCAGCAGCCAATGGGGGGGTGGCACTGAAGCTTTCTTT. Its translation is CASSQWGGGTEAFF.

The chain joins TRBV18 to TRBJ1-2; no reliable D call. Between the trimmed V and J ends, which lost 3 bases and 5 bases, there was a span of 16 bases. From germline, CDR1 is KGHSH and CDR2 LQKENI. The CDR3 runs to 15 residues. This chain's CDR3 is CASSPGVGELYGYTF. CDR3 sequence (DNA): TGTGCCAGCTCACCGGGAGTCGGGGAGTTATATGGCTACACCTTC.

This clone has only a few counts. This sequence joins TRBV5-1 and TRBJ1-6, with D tentatively TRBD1 (6 bases). The V gene's germline CDR1 is SGHRS and CDR2 YFSETQ. The CDR3 has 15 residues. The V gene lost 3 bases and the J gene lost 10 bases, with 17 bases spanning the gap. The CDR3, as DNA: TGCGCCAGCAGCTATACAGGGACCCCTGGCTCACCCCTCCACTTT. Translated: CASSYTGTPGSPLHF.

The chain uses TRBV29-1 and TRBJ2-5; 11 bases are shared with TRBD1. The V segment lost 5 bases and the J segment 3 bases; nucleotides outside the gene matches: 8. The CDR3 covers 15 residues. Germline assignment: CDR1 SQVTM and CDR2 ANQGSEA. The CDR3 DNA follows: TGCAGCGTTTTGTCGCCGGGACAGGGGGAAGAGACCCAGTACTTC. Its protein product is CSVLSPGQGEETQYF.

V gene TRBV7-8 combines with J gene TRBJ1-2, with D perhaps matching TRBD1 (6 bases). Germline V CDR1 and CDR2: SGHVS, FQNEAQ. The CDR3 sequence is 15 residues long. V was shortened by 5 bases and J by 0 bases, with 13 bases between the two germline ends. In DNA, the CDR3 is TGTGCCAGCAGCCCCGGACAGCTAGCTAACTATGGCTACACCTTC. It encodes CASSPGQLANYGYTF.

This clone has more than one count but fewer than ten. The chain combines TRBV7-2 with TRBJ2-1; weak D call: TRBD1 (5 bases). V was shortened by 2 bases and J by 2 bases, with 10 bases between the two germline ends. Germline values: CDR1 SGHTA, CDR2 FQGNSA. The CDR3 length is 15 residues. The CDR3 region is CASSLQGSPYNEQFF. The CDR3 bases are TGTGCCAGCAGCTTACAGGGTTCTCCCTACAATGAGCAGTTCTTC.

The sample holds a few counts of this clone. The genes are TRBV27 and TRBJ2-1, with 13 bases identical to TRBD2. The CDR3 runs 15 residues. Germline V gives CDR1 MNHEY, CDR2 SMNVEV (reference sequence). Trimming cost V 6 bases and J 4 bases; bases outside gene matches: 3. The chain's CDR3 is CASRGLAGRYNEQFF. DNA for the CDR3: TGTGCCAGCAGGGGACTAGCGGGGCGATACAATGAGCAGTTCTTC.

V usage is TRBV20-1 and J usage is TRBJ1-1; 7 bases fit TRBD1. Germline CDR1 reads DFQATT; CDR2 reads SNEGSKA (reference sequence). This CDR3 has 11 residues. With 6 bases clipped from V and 6 bases from J, the junction kept 4 bases outside the gene matches. CDR3 region: CSADREAEAFF. The CDR3 DNA follows: TGCAGTGCCGACAGGGAAGCTGAAGCTTTCTTT.

This chain joins TRBV27 and TRBJ1-1; tentatively, D is TRBD1 (6 bases). Germline values: CDR1 MNHEY, CDR2 SMNVEV (reference sequence). V was trimmed by 4 bases and J by 3 bases, leaving 18 bases between them. The CDR3 is made up of 16 amino acids. CDR3 DNA: TGTGCCAGCAGTTCCTATCTAACAGGGAGGGACACTGAAGCTTTCTTT. It codes for CASSSYLTGRDTEAFF.

The gene calls are TRBV20-1 and TRBJ2-7, with a weak D call TRBD2 (6 bases). Trimming shortened V by 3 bases and J by 4 bases, and 13 bases separated the two germline ends. Germline CDR1 DFQATT, CDR2 SNEGSKA (reference sequence). The CDR3 consists of 13 residues. In nucleotides, the CDR3 is TGCAGTGCTAGTGCGGGGAGGAAATACGAGCAGTACTTC. Amino acid sequence: CSASAGRKYEQYF.

This chain links TRBV2 with TRBJ1-2; weak D call: TRBD1 (6 bases). CDR3 length: 13 residues. The V end was cut by 6 bases, the J end by 8 bases, with 16 bases between. CDR1 SNHLY and CDR2 FYNNEI come from the germline V gene. The CDR3 protein is CASSPRGAGGYTF. Here the CDR3 DNA reads TGTGCCAGCAGCCCTCGGGGGGCGGGAGGCTACACCTTC.

The chain joins TRBV20-1 to TRBJ1-1; no definite D call. V lost 3 bases and J 3 bases, leaving 5 bases between the germline ends. From germline, CDR1 is DFQATT and CDR2 SNEGSKA (reference sequence). The CDR3 length is 11 residues. CDR3 in amino acids: CSASVDTEAFF. The CDR3 DNA is TGCAGTGCTAGTGTAGACACTGAAGCTTTCTTT.

The chain employs TRBV28 and TRBJ2-1, with TRBD1 identical over 9 bases. Germline V lookup: CDR1 MDHEN, CDR2 SYDVKM. V lost 2 bases to trimming and J lost 5 bases; unmatched junction nucleotides: 1. The CDR3 is made up of 14 amino acids. The CDR3, as DNA: TGTGCCAGCAGTTTAGGGACAGGGAACAATGAGCAGTTCTTC. It codes for CASSLGTGNNEQFF.

The table lists this clone with a count of one. The CDR3 loop is CASSLGGSTYEQYF. The CDR3 bases are TGTGCCAGCAGCTTGGGTGGCAGTACCTACGAGCAGTACTTC. The rearrangement joins TRBV5-4 to TRBJ2-7, with D hard to call. V was clipped by 0 bases and J by 2 bases, with 9 bases between them. Germline lookup yields CDR1 SGHNT and CDR2 YYREEE (reference sequence). The CDR3 loop spans 14 amino acids.

This clone is a singleton in its sample. This chain links TRBV4-1 with TRBJ1-6, with a tentative D call TRBD1 (6 bases). Per germline, CDR1 MGHRA and CDR2 YSYEKL. The length of the CDR3 is 15 residues. Trimming stripped 0 bases from V and 10 bases from J, with 13 bases between. CDR3 DNA sequence: TGCGCCAGCAGCCAAGAACCGGACAGCCGATCACCCCTCCACTTT. The encoded protein is CASSQEPDSRSPLHF.

This chain connects TRBV3-1 (or the pseudogene TRBV3-2) to TRBJ2-1; tentatively, D is TRBD2 (6 bases). Trimming removed 6 bases at V and 6 bases at J, with 15 bases between. Germline V gene data show CDR1 as LGHDT and CDR2 as YNNKEL (reference sequence). This CDR3 has 14 amino acids. The CDR3 spells CASSGSARGNEQFF. CDR3 DNA sequence: TGTGCCAGCAGTGGGTCGGCGCGGGGCAATGAGCAGTTCTTC.

The V and J genes are TRBV5-1 and TRBJ2-1, with TRBD2 matching 7 bases. Germline assignment: CDR1 SGHRS and CDR2 YFSETQ. This CDR3 is 21 amino acids long. The V and J ends lost 1 base and 10 bases, in that order; junction bases with no gene match: 29. The DNA of the CDR3 is TGCGCCAGCAGCTTGAAGCCCGCGACTAGCCGGATTCTGGACGCGCCGCGGGAGCAGTTCTTC. Its protein product is CASSLKPATSRILDAPREQFF.

CDR3 region: CASSVLHQPQHF. The CDR3 nucleotides read TGTGCCAGTAGTGTCCTCCATCAGCCCCAGCATTTT. V usage is TRBV19 and J usage is TRBJ1-5; unclear D gene. Trimming removed 5 bases from V and 5 bases from J, with 7 bases in between. The CDR3 is made up of 12 amino acids. Germline CDR1 and CDR2: LNHDA and SQIVND (reference sequence).

This clone is a singleton in its sample. J is TRBJ1-4 and V is TRBV18; D is possibly TRBD1 (5 bases). In germline, CDR1 is KGHSH, CDR2 LQKENI. This CDR3 is 13 amino acids long. The germline V and J ends were trimmed by 1 base and 6 bases, with 6 bases remaining between them. CDR3 DNA sequence: TGTGCCAGCTCACCACGGGGGGATGAAAAACTGTTTTTT. Its protein product is CASSPRGDEKLFF.

A single count supports this clone. The J gene is TRBJ2-5, the V gene TRBV27; 9 bases are shared with TRBD2. With V trimmed by 2 bases and J by 5 bases, 6 bases remained unmatched. In germline, CDR1 is MNHEY, CDR2 SMNVEV (reference sequence). This CDR3 contains 15 residues. The CDR3 DNA is TGTGCCAGCAGTTTAGCGGGAGGGAACCCCGAGACCCAGTACTTC. It specifies CASSLAGGNPETQYF.

The chain has TRBV7-8 and TRBJ2-3; unclear D gene. This CDR3 contains 16 residues. CDR1 and CDR2 from the germline V gene are SGHVS and FQNEAQ. V lost 2 bases and J lost 2, with 14 bases in between. CDR3 protein: CASSLRVPLDTDTQYF. CDR3 sequence (DNA): TGTGCCAGCAGCTTACGTGTTCCTCTAGACACAGATACGCAGTATTTT.

V and J are TRBV12-5 and TRBJ1-5, with 9 bases that match TRBD1. The CDR3 sequence is 17 residues long. J was trimmed by 1 base and V by 1 base; bases with no gene match: 5. Germline CDR1 reads LGHNT; CDR2 reads FRNRAP. The CDR3 DNA reads as TGTGCTAGTGGTTTGGGCACAGGGGGCTACAGCAATCAGCCCCAGCATTTT. Protein: CASGLGTGGYSNQPQHF.

V is TRBV7-2 and J is TRBJ1-2, with TRBD1 identical over 8 bases. The CDR3 is 14 residues long. The germline V gene encodes CDR1 SGHTA and CDR2 FQGNSA. With V trimmed by 2 bases and J by 7 bases, 6 bases remained unmatched. The CDR3 loop reads CASSLTDRVGGYTF. The DNA for the CDR3 is TGTGCCAGCAGCTTAACGGACAGGGTGGGTGGCTACACCTTC.

J is TRBJ1-5 and V is TRBV27; D ambiguous. The CDR3 contains 14 residues. The V and J ends lost 3 bases and 0 bases respectively, with 6 bases between them. Germline CDR1 and CDR2: MNHEY and SMNVEV (reference sequence). For the CDR3, the DNA is TGTGCCAGCAGTTTGACATATAGCAATCAGCCCCAGCATTTT. Translating gives CASSLTYSNQPQHF.

The rearrangement uses TRBV18 and TRBJ2-1; 11 positions match TRBD2. The CDR3 is made up of 14 amino acids. V lost 5 bases, J lost 7 bases, and 4 bases stayed unmatched. Germline CDR1 KGHSH, CDR2 LQKENI. The CDR3 nucleotides read TGTGCCAGCTCAGGACTAGCGGGCACGAATGAGCAGTTCTTC. Encoded protein: CASSGLAGTNEQFF.

This chain links TRBV6-1 with TRBJ1-1, with 7 bases identical to TRBD1. The CDR3 is 17 residues long. CDR1 and CDR2 from the germline V gene are MNHNS and SASEGT. J was trimmed by 11 bases and V by 2 bases; bases with no gene match: 20. CDR3 protein: CASSERRDRRLKMGAFF. CDR3 coding DNA: TGTGCCAGCAGTGAAAGACGGGACAGAAGACTAAAGATGGGGGCTTTCTTT.

J is TRBJ2-1 and V is TRBV7-2, with D perhaps TRBD2 (6 bases). Germline assignment: CDR1 SGHTA and CDR2 FQGNSA. The V end lost 2 bases, the J end lost 1 base, and 12 bases lay between the germline ends. The CDR3 is 16 residues long. The DNA for the CDR3 is TGTGCCAGCAGCTTAAGTGCGGGATATTCCTACAATGAGCAGTTCTTC. Translating gives CASSLSAGYSYNEQFF.